The clone carrying this TCR beta chain has ten or more counts. Its cognate antigen is unknown. The record originates from a study of neurological immune-mediated disorders. As for the cDNA, it was generated by 5'RACE with 10-nucleotide random UMIs. TCRdb passed the 5' RACE reads through MiXCR, listing each CDR3 protein once. The top ten hold 3.1% of the sample, which has more than 95,000 distinct CDR3 sequences, 10% to 13% seen once. Study results and limitations: HTLV-1-associated myelopathy had the most TCR clonal expansion, while multiple sclerosis had the least, a level that fell below healthy controls. Across subjects, expanded clones had no CDR3 amino acid sequences in common, pointing to private repertoires in all groups.

Time point meaning: longitudinal time-point 3. For the unsorted libraries, 2 million PBMCs stored at -80 C served as input. This receptor was obtained from a female donor with HTLV-1-associated myelopathy (HAM/TSP). Sequenced material: PBMCs.

The CDR3 DNA sequence: TGTGCCAGCAGGAATGAGGATGGCTACACCTTC. Translating it yields CASRNEDGYTF. The chain joins TRBV12-3 or TRBV12-4 to TRBJ1-2; D remains unclear. This CDR3 spans 11 amino acids. V was clipped by 6 bases and J by 6 bases, with 8 bases between them.